This T cell receptor beta chain appears in the sequencing data of a study of blood T cell repertoires in COVID-19. Study context: Acute and convalescent COVID-19 samples came from the United States, Italy and Spain. Sample material is recorded as cDNA or gDNA derived from T cells, B-cell-depleted T cells, or PBMCs.

This CDR3 is built from 14 residues. Germline V CDR1 and CDR2: SGDLS, YYNGEE. The ends were cut back, 0 bases at V and 5 bases at J, with 11 bases in the middle. How the authors handled the data: Scientists estimated how many nucleated cells there were by amplifying reference gene primers. Profiling relied on immunoSEQ multiplex PCR, and the TCRdb table lists in-frame clones only, not all of them. V and J calls and clone size come straight from that table; D and trimming were deduced from the DNA. The table includes over 250,000 clones, about 80% detected once. The chain carries TRBV9 and TRBJ1-1, with a tentative D call TRBD1 (6 bases). The sequence was obtained from a woman over 75 with acute or convalescent COVID-19. Source material: peripheral blood. The CDR3 is CASSVVQGRTEAFF. CDR3 bases: TGTGCCAGCAGCGTAGTACAGGGTCGGACTGAAGCTTTCTTT.